These 26 T cell receptor beta chains share one sample of origin, sequenced in a study of shared clonotypes between healthy human individuals. The method was immunoSEQ multiplex PCR; TCRdb's version includes in-frame clones alone and lacks a portion of them. This sample has over a million clones, with approximately 98% found just once. Sequenced material: naive CD4+ T cells sorted from blood. Subset reported: CD45RA+ positively selected. These receptors were obtained from a man aged 25-40 years in good health.

This CDR3 reads CASSWKEGAGYEQYF. Here the CDR3 DNA reads TGTGCCAGCAGCTGGAAAGAGGGGGCTGGGTACGAGCAGTACTTC. The chain employs TRBV7-3 and TRBJ2-7; 7 nucleotides agree with TRBD1. V lost 4 bases, J lost 4 bases, and 10 bases stayed unmatched. CDR3 length equals 15 residues. The germline V gene encodes CDR1 SGHTA and CDR2 FQGTGA.

V and J are TRBV9 and TRBJ2-1; 9 nucleotides align to TRBD2. Germline V CDR1 and CDR2: SGDLS, YYNGEE. The CDR3 totals 15 residues. With 0 bases clipped from V and 8 bases from J, the junction kept 6 bases outside the gene matches. Written as DNA, the CDR3 is TGTGCCAGCAGCGTAGTTACTAGCGGGCTAGATGAGCAGTTCTTC. Its translation: CASSVVTSGLDEQFF.

V usage is TRBV27 and J usage is TRBJ2-7; TRBD2 aligns across 12 bases. Germline CDR1 MNHEY, CDR2 SMNVEV (reference sequence). V trimming: 8 bases; J trimming: 2 bases; junction bases outside the gene matches: 4. The CDR3 runs 14 residues. CDR3 residues: CASRTSGKTYEQYF. Written as DNA, the CDR3 is TGTGCCAGCCGGACTAGCGGGAAGACCTACGAGCAGTACTTC.

This chain links TRBV10-3 with TRBJ1-2; D gene ambiguous. The germline V gene encodes CDR1 ENHRY and CDR2 SYGVKD. Trimming removed 5 bases from V and 2 bases from J, with 9 bases in between. This CDR3 spans 13 amino acids. The CDR3 sequence is CAISTDRNYGYTF. Here the CDR3 DNA reads TGTGCCATCAGTACCGATAGAAACTATGGCTACACCTTC.

V and J are TRBV29-1 and TRBJ1-3; 9 nucleotides line up with TRBD1. The V gene's germline CDR1 is SQVTM and CDR2 ANQGSEA. The CDR3 spans 14 residues. Losses at the gene ends were 4 bases for V and 2 bases for J; bases not matched to a gene: 3. DNA of the CDR3: TGCAGCGTTGGCTGGACAGGGGCTGGAAACACCATATATTTT. The encoded protein is CSVGWTGAGNTIYF.

The rearrangement links TRBV2 to TRBJ2-5; D is ambiguous. CDR3 length: 11 amino acids. V shed 8 bases and J shed 5 bases, with 9 bases lying between them. CDR1 and CDR2 (germline): SNHLY, FYNNEI. The CDR3 spells CASLYGETQYF. In nucleotides, the CDR3 is TGTGCCAGCCTCTATGGGGAGACCCAGTACTTC.

This clone has just one count. V gene TRBV5-4 combines with J gene TRBJ2-1; maybe TRBD1 (6 bases). The germline V gene has CDR1 SGHNT and CDR2 YYREEE (reference sequence). V was pared by 0 bases and J by 7 bases, with 14 bases between. CDR3 length equals 15 residues. The CDR3 DNA follows: TGTGCCAGCAGCTTGGTAGGGGGTACACGAAATGAGCAGTTCTTC. Its protein is CASSLVGGTRNEQFF.

The chain couples TRBV5-1 to TRBJ2-2; 7 bases are shared with TRBD2. CDR3 size: 20 residues. V lost 2 bases to trimming and J lost 3 bases; unmatched junction nucleotides: 19. The germline gives CDR1 SGHRS, CDR2 YFSETQ. CDR3 residues: CASSFAPIGQTSADTGELFF. The CDR3 DNA reads TGCGCCAGCAGCTTCGCCCCAATAGGCCAAACTAGCGCCGACACCGGGGAGCTGTTTTTT.

With regard to this clone: One junction end disagrees with the germline gene, perhaps due to a read error. This rearrangement joins TRBV7-7 to TRBJ2-5; 8 nucleotides align to TRBD2. Germline CDR1 is SSHAT and CDR2 is FNYEAQ (reference sequence). The CDR3 sequence is 15 residues long. CDR3 protein: CASSLREGPGETQYF. CDR3 in DNA: TGTGCTAGCAGCCTCCGGGAGGGGCCGGGTGAGACCCAGTACTTC.

The chain links TRBV5-5 to TRBJ2-7; D possibly corresponds to TRBD2 (7 bases). V gave up 4 bases and J gave up 0 bases, with 20 bases separating them. This CDR3 has 17 amino acids. Per the germline V gene, CDR1 is SGHKS and CDR2 is YYEKEE (reference sequence). The CDR3 loop reads CASSPGGLADSSYEQYF. DNA of the CDR3: TGTGCCAGCAGCCCGGGGGGCCTAGCGGATAGCTCCTACGAGCAGTACTTC.

V usage is TRBV2 and J usage is TRBJ1-2; 8 bases fit TRBD1. The CDR3 is made up of 14 amino acids. Germline V gives CDR1 SNHLY, CDR2 FYNNEI. V trimming: 6 bases; J trimming: 5 bases; junction bases outside the gene matches: 8. The DNA for the CDR3 is TGTGCCAGCAGACATGACAGGGGAGAATATGGCTACACCTTC. Amino acids: CASRHDRGEYGYTF.

The chain links TRBV5-4 to TRBJ2-2; D possibly corresponds to TRBD1 (5 bases). Germline V gives CDR1 SGHNT, CDR2 YYREEE (reference sequence). The CDR3 sequence is 15 residues long. Deletions cut 4 bases from V and 2 bases from J, with 12 bases between. CDR3: CASSVDTYNTGELFF. The CDR3 DNA reads as TGTGCCAGCAGCGTGGACACTTACAACACCGGGGAGCTGTTTTTT.

The chain couples TRBV29-1 to TRBJ2-1; D is unclear. The CDR3 totals 12 residues. CDR1 SQVTM and CDR2 ANQGSEA come from the germline V gene. The germline V and J ends were trimmed by 3 bases and 2 bases, with 5 bases remaining between them. The CDR3 bases are TGCAGCGTTGATAGTACCTACAATGAGCAGTTCTTC. It is translated as CSVDSTYNEQFF.

The rearrangement links TRBV10-3 to TRBJ2-1; 13 bases fit TRBD2. The CDR3 runs to 15 residues. Germline V CDR1 and CDR2: ENHRY, SYGVKD. After removal of 7 bases from V and 10 bases from J, the junction contained 10 bases not matched to a gene. The CDR3 reads CAIKNHGLAGEEQFF. CDR3 DNA sequence: TGTGCCATCAAGAATCACGGACTAGCGGGAGAGGAGCAGTTCTTC.

The chain recombines TRBV28 with TRBJ2-6, with D tentatively TRBD1 (5 bases). This CDR3 spans 16 amino acids. V dropped 1 base and J dropped 5 bases, with 12 bases sitting between them. CDR1 is MDHEN, CDR2 SYDVKM, per germline. CDR3 loop: CASSLLGPGRANVLTF. CDR3 nucleotide sequence: TGTGCCAGCAGTTTATTAGGTCCAGGGCGGGCCAACGTCCTGACTTTC.

This clone was picked up a small number of times. Within the sample, other DNA sequences also encode this same CDR3. The V call is TRBV7-2, the J call TRBJ2-3; D not resolved. The CDR3 spans 11 residues. Trimming shortened V by 2 bases and J by 5 bases, and 2 bases separated the two germline ends. Per germline, CDR1 SGHTA and CDR2 FQGNSA. The CDR3 here is CASSLKDTQYF. CDR3 DNA: TGTGCCAGCAGCTTAAAAGATACGCAGTATTTT.

The gene calls are TRBV6-5 and TRBJ2-7; no reliable D call. The germline V gene encodes CDR1 MNHEY and CDR2 SVGAGI. V lost 0 bases, J lost 7 bases, and 13 bases lay in between. CDR3 length equals 14 residues. CDR3 nucleotide sequence: TGTGCCAGCAGTTACTCGATCTTATCGGTAGAGCAGTACTTC. It specifies CASSYSILSVEQYF.

The chain links TRBV9 to TRBJ2-2; D may be TRBD2 (5 bases). Germline CDR1 reads SGDLS; CDR2 reads YYNGEE. Trimming pared 3 bases from V and 6 bases from J, leaving 18 bases between. The CDR3 is 16 amino acids. The CDR3 here is CASSAISGTFPGELFF. The CDR3 DNA reads TGTGCCAGCAGCGCGATCAGCGGAACCTTTCCCGGGGAGCTGTTTTTT.

The chain uses TRBV11-3 and TRBJ2-2; a possible D gene is TRBD1 (6 bases). Germline loops: CDR1 SGHNT, CDR2 YENEEA. The CDR3 consists of 14 residues. Trimming pared 6 bases from V and 6 bases from J, leaving 14 bases between. The CDR3 reads CASSKTGSSGELFF. The CDR3 coding sequence is TGTGCCAGCAGTAAAACAGGGTCCTCCGGGGAGCTGTTTTTT.

V and J are TRBV14 and TRBJ2-1; the D gene is possibly TRBD2 (6 bases). CDR1 and CDR2 (germline): SGHDN, FVKESK. This CDR3 is built from 17 residues. V shed 4 bases and J shed 6 bases, with 22 bases lying between them. This CDR3 is CASSPDRRDFPPNEQFF. The CDR3 DNA sequence: TGTGCCAGCAGCCCTGACCGGCGGGATTTCCCACCCAATGAGCAGTTCTTC.

The chain has TRBV5-1 and TRBJ2-5, with TRBD1 matching over 7 bases. CDR1 SGHRS and CDR2 YFSETQ come from the germline V gene. V lost 5 bases to trimming and J lost 6 bases; unmatched junction nucleotides: 16. The CDR3 length is 16 residues. Here the CDR3 DNA reads TGCGCCAGCAGTTCAAATTCTGGCGGCAGGGGGAAGACCCAGTACTTC. This sequence encodes CASSSNSGGRGKTQYF.

The DNA of the CDR3 is TGTGCCAGCAGCCCGGGGACAGGGCGGTACGAGCAGTACTTC. Protein sequence: CASSPGTGRYEQYF. The chain joins TRBV14 to TRBJ2-7; 9 bases are a match to TRBD1. The CDR3 is 14 amino acids. Germline assignment: CDR1 SGHDN and CDR2 FVKESK. Trimming removed 4 bases from V and 4 bases from J; junction bases left unmatched: 5. The variable domain in full, with the rest retrieved from reference TRBV14 and TRBJ2-7, is EAGVTQFPSHSVIEKGQTVTLRCDPISGHDNLYWYRRVMGKEIKFLLHFVKESKQDESGMPNNRFLAERTGGTYSTLKVQPAELEDSGVYFCASSPGTGRYEQYFGPGTRLTVT.

The chain combines TRBV4-3 with TRBJ2-7; 8 positions match TRBD1. Germline loops: CDR1 LGHNA, CDR2 YSLEER. The CDR3 is 17 residues long. The trim removed 0 bases at V and 3 bases at J, leaving 10 bases unmatched. CDR3 sequence: CASSQELVPDRGYEQYF. Written as DNA, the CDR3 is TGCGCCAGCAGCCAAGAATTAGTACCAGACAGGGGCTACGAGCAGTACTTC.

The chain employs TRBV5-1 and TRBJ2-2; D gene unclear. The CDR3 loop spans 13 amino acids. V was pared by 3 bases and J by 5 bases, with 8 bases between. CDR1 and CDR2 (germline): SGHRS, YFSETQ. The DNA of the CDR3 is TGCGCCAGCAGCTCAACCCGTACCGGGGAGCTGTTTTTT. Translated: CASSSTRTGELFF.

V usage is TRBV5-4 and J usage is TRBJ2-3; D gene uncertain. The CDR3 contains 15 residues. From germline, CDR1 is SGHNT and CDR2 YYREEE (reference sequence). Trimming removed 4 bases from V and 4 bases from J, with 16 bases in between. CDR3 loop: CASSQARIAADTQYF. CDR3 coding DNA: TGTGCCAGCAGCCAGGCGCGAATTGCCGCAGATACGCAGTATTTT. Variable domain in full (rest from reference TRBV5-4 and TRBJ2-3): ETGVTQSPTHLIKTRGQQVTLRCSSQSGHNTVSWYQQALGQGPQFIFQYYREEENGRGNFPPRFSGLQFPNYSSELNVNALELDDSALYLCASSQARIAADTQYFGPGTRLTVL.

The chain employs TRBV5-1 and TRBJ2-2, with 9 positions matching TRBD1. CDR1 and CDR2 from the germline V gene are SGHRS and YFSETQ. V gave up 4 bases and J gave up 5 bases; unmatched junction bases: 15. There are 18 residues in the CDR3. CDR3 sequence reads: CASSPGFGTGTLTGELFF. The CDR3 DNA reads TGCGCCAGCAGCCCGGGTTTCGGGACAGGGACACTAACCGGGGAGCTGTTTTTT.